The TCR beta chain described here comes from a study of cytomegalovirus exposure and HLA in healthy donors. Study-wide background: Across around 400 genotyped donors, about 80% landed in the Caucasian-associated ancestry cluster.

Study-level results: In a later analysis, most CMV-associated TCR beta chains appeared HLA-restricted.

13 Jbeta primers and 60 Vbeta primers were used for the PCR. Clones were sequenced by immunoSEQ multiplex PCR, and TCRdb holds only the in-frame ones, with some missing. The table shows about 160,000 clones, with around 73% occurring only once. Germline values: CDR1 MNHNS, CDR2 SASEGT. V was trimmed by 10 bases and J by 0 bases, leaving 12 bases between them. The CDR3 extends over 14 amino acids. A remark on this clone: Its cognate antigen is unknown.

This sequence originates from a male donor in good health and CMV-seronegative. This chain connects TRBV6-1 to TRBJ2-2; D call uncertain. Material for sequencing was PBMCs. The CDR3 is CATRGIANTGELFF. The CDR3 DNA reads as TGTGCCACACGCGGCATCGCGAACACCGGGGAGCTGTTTTTT.